This T cell receptor (beta chain) originates from a study of OX40 agonist ivuxolimab in advanced cancers. Trimming left V 2 bases short and J 6 bases short, with 16 bases between. Germline loops: CDR1 SGHTA, CDR2 FQGNSA. CDR3 size: 15 residues. Sequencing was performed with immunoSEQ multiplex PCR; in TCRdb, only in-frame clones are kept and a portion is missing. Here the sample spans roughly 74,000 clones, around 87% being singletons. The V and J genes are TRBV7-2 and TRBJ2-5; the D is unclear. The TCR sequence derives from an adult with an advanced solid tumor such as melanoma, head and neck, liver or kidney cancer. The source material was CD4+ or CD8+ T cells sorted from blood, sampled in a trial of the OX40 agonist ivuxolimab. CDR3 loop: CASSLSFENPQTQYF. Written as DNA, the CDR3 is TGTGCCAGCAGCTTAAGTTTCGAGAATCCTCAGACCCAGTACTTC.